This T cell receptor (beta chain) came from a study of blood T cell repertoires in COVID-19 (dated by TCRdb to about 2020). General notes on the study: Collaborator samples came from the United States, Italy and Spain and covered acute and convalescent phases of COVID-19. Samples were obtained from the ongoing ImmuneRACE study (first 160 participants) and from about 1,300 subjects provided by 6 global collaborators. A freely available public database, intended as a resource for researchers studying the immune response to SARS-CoV-2, is where the repertoires were released. Nearly every sample came with metadata listing a de-identified subject ID, COVID-19 status, age in years and sex. Deeply sampled blood TCRbeta repertoires from subjects exposed to, actively infected with, or recovered from COVID-19 were included in the dataset. Where available, HLA class I and class II types were taken from metadata supplied by the sample provider and were not determined by assay-based typing. The prospective study material was composed of cDNA or gDNA derived from T cells, B-cell-depleted T cells, or PBMCs.

In this sample, this clone turned up once. It lacks a known antigen. Base quality data are lacking; no much larger clone is found one base away. The CDR3, cysteine through phenylalanine, is 14 amino acids long. Of the read, only the CDR3 DNA is kept; its 42 bases are in frame from base 1. Trimming costs V 5 bases and J 2 bases, and their ends lie 12 bases apart. Per the germline V gene, MNHEY is the CDR1 and SVGEGT is the CDR2. General study outcomes and caveats: Clinical and demographic metadata were provided uncurated, with the amount varying by source and participant.

The immunoSEQ Assay, a bias-controlled multiplex PCR, was used to amplify TCRbeta CDR3 regions from genomic DNA. On the authors' methods: The number of nucleated cells in each sample was estimated by amplification of reference gene primers within the assay. To quantify the absolute abundance of each unique TCRbeta CDR3 rearrangement, sequence reads were collapsed and filtered. For each sample, productive Simpson clonality was calculated by taking the square root of Simpson's diversity index across productive rearrangements. The clones in this table, taken by TCRdb from immuneACCESS, are in-frame only. Not every clone is retained; where verified, under half of the shortfall comes from an unresolved V gene, and the cause of the rest is unknown. The V and J calls and clone size come from that table; D and trimming were worked out from the DNA. This sample gives about 140,000 clones in total; 86% of them show up just once. Roughly 4.3% of the sample rests with the top ten.

Enrolling through a virtual design, the prospective study's participants ranged in age from about 18 to 89 years and lived across approximately 25 United States geographic areas. In the prospective study, participants were assigned to cohorts based on the clinical history participants reported in a screening survey and a study questionnaire. ImmuneRACE Cohort 3 recovered participants were defined by two consecutive negative NP/OP PCR tests, healthcare professional clearance, or symptom resolution. In the prospective study, mobile phlebotomists collected whole blood, serum and a nasopharyngeal or oropharyngeal swab from each participant. Prospective study participants could optionally give additional blood draws and questionnaires over an approximately two-month period. Blood samples from the prospective study were shipped frozen or at room temperature prior to DNA extraction.

Source material: PBMCs or T cells enriched from blood (not recorded which). This clonotype was sampled from a man aged 45-65 years who had recovered from COVID-19. This chain is built from TRBV6-2 or TRBV6-3 and TRBJ1-1; tentative D gene TRBD1, with 6 bases matching. The DNA is TGTGCCAGCAGTGAGAACAGGGAAAACACTGAAGCTTTCTTT. Translated, it gives CASSENRENTEAFF.